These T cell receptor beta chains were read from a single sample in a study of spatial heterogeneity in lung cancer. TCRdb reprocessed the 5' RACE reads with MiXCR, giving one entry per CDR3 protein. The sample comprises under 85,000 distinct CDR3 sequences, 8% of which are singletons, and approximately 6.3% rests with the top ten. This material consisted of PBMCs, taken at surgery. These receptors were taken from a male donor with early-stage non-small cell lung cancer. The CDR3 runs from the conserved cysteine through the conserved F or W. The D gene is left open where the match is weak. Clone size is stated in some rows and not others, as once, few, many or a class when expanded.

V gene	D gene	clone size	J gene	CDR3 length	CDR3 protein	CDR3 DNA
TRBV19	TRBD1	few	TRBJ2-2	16	CASSARTGADTGELFF	TGTGCCAGTAGTGCCCGGACAGGGGCGGACACCGGGGAGCTGTTTTTT
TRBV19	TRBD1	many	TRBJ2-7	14	CASSMSQGDYEQYF	TGTGCCAGTAGTATGTCTCAGGGGGACTACGAGCAGTACTTC
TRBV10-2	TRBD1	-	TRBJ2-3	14	CASSVRGRTDTQYF	TGCGCCAGCAGTGTAAGGGGGCGCACAGATACGCAGTATTTT
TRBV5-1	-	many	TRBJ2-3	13	CASTQGPGDTQYF	TGCGCCAGCACACAGGGACCCGGGGATACGCAGTATTTT
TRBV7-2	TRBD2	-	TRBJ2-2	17	CASSLVGTSGNTGELFF	TGTGCCAGCAGCTTAGTTGGGACTAGCGGAAACACCGGGGAGCTGTTTTTT
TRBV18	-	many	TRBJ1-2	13	CASSPPYDYGYTF	TGTGCCAGCTCACCACCATACGACTATGGCTACACCTTC
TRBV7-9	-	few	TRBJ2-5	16	CASSLSTSGYQETQYF	TGTGCCAGCAGCTTATCCACAAGCGGGTACCAAGAGACCCAGTACTTC
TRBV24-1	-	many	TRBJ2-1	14	CATTNRGGDSEQFF	TGTGCCACCACAAACAGGGGAGGTGATAGTGAGCAGTTCTTC
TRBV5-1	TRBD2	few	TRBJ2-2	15	CASSSLAEGTGELFF	TGCGCCAGCAGCTCCCTAGCGGAGGGCACCGGGGAGCTGTTTTTT
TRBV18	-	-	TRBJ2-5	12	CASSPSGETQYF	TGTGCCAGCTCACCGTCTGGCGAGACCCAGTACTTC
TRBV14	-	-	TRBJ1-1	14	CASNPLGGYTEAFF	TGTGCCAGCAACCCCCTGGGGGGTTACACTGAAGCTTTCTTT
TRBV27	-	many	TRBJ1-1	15	CASSINRARRTEAFF	TGTGCCAGCAGTATTAACAGGGCTCGGCGGACTGAAGCTTTCTTT
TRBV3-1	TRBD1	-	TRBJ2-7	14	CASSQGDSSYEQYF	TGTGCCAGCAGCCAAGGGGACAGCTCCTACGAGCAGTACTTC
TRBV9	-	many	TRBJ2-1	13	CASSAAPGNEQFF	TGTGCCAGCAGCGCCGCCCCTGGCAATGAGCAGTTCTTC
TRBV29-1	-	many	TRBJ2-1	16	CSVEDPVGASYNEQFF	TGCAGCGTTGAAGATCCTGTTGGGGCCTCCTACAATGAGCAGTTCTTC
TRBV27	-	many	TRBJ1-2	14	CASSLEPGVYGYTF	TGTGCCAGCAGTTTAGAACCAGGAGTTTATGGCTACACCTTC
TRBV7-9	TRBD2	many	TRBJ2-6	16	CASSPPGGPSFNVLTF	TGTGCCAGCAGCCCACCGGGAGGCCCTTCCTTCAACGTCCTGACTTTC
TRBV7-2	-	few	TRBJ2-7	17	CASAITALGTGSYEQYF	TGTGCCAGCGCCATTACAGCGCTGGGGACGGGGTCCTACGAGCAGTACTTC
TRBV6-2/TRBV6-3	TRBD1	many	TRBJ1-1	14	CASSSDRGTTEAFF	TGTGCCAGCAGTTCCGACAGGGGGACCACTGAAGCTTTCTTT
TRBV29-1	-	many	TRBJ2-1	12	CSVERVWNEQFF	TGCAGCGTTGAACGGGTATGGAATGAGCAGTTCTTC
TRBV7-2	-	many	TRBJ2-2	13	CASSLTGLGELFF	TGTGCCAGCAGCCTAACAGGGCTTGGGGAGCTGTTTTTT
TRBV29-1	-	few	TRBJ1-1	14	CSVLTAQGNTEAFF	TGCAGCGTTTTGACAGCCCAGGGAAACACTGAAGCTTTCTTT
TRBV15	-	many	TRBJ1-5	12	CATTEGNQPQHF	TGTGCCACCACCGAGGGAAATCAGCCCCAGCATTTT
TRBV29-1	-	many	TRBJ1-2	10	CSPGSYGYTF	TGCAGCCCCGGGAGCTATGGCTACACCTTC
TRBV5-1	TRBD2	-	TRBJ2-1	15	CASSVGTNSYNEQFF	TGCGCCAGCAGTGTAGGGACTAACTCCTACAATGAGCAGTTCTTC
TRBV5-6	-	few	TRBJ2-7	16	CASRLFEDRYSYEQYF	TGTGCCAGCAGATTGTTTGAGGACCGCTACTCCTACGAGCAGTACTTC
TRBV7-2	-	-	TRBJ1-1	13	CASSGLRNTEAFF	TGTGCCAGCAGCGGTTTGAGGAACACTGAAGCTTTCTTT
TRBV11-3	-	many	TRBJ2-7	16	CASTRRGDRFSYEQYF	TGTGCCAGCACCCGGCGGGGGGACAGGTTTTCCTACGAGCAGTACTTC
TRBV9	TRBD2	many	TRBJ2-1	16	CASSVIAGARPNEQFF	TGTGCCAGCAGCGTTATAGCGGGTGCCCGTCCAAATGAGCAGTTCTTC
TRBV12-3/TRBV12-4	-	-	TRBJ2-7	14	CASSPSGALREQYF	TGTGCCAGCAGTCCCTCCGGGGCGCTCCGCGAGCAGTACTTC
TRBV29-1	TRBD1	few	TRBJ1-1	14	CSVNPGQGNTEAFF	TGCAGCGTTAATCCGGGACAGGGAAACACTGAAGCTTTCTTT
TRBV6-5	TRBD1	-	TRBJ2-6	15	CASSQQGAGANVLTF	TGTGCCAGCAGTCAACAGGGGGCTGGGGCCAACGTCCTGACTTTC
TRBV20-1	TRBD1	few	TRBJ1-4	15	CSARAAGTVSEKLFF	TGCAGTGCTAGAGCCGCCGGGACAGTATCTGAAAAACTGTTTTTT
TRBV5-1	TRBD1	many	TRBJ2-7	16	CASSEGTGGPSYEQYF	TGCGCCAGCAGCGAAGGAACAGGGGGCCCATCCTACGAGCAGTACTTC
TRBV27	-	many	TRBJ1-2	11	CASGVWRGYTF	TGTGCCAGCGGGGTCTGGCGTGGCTACACCTTC
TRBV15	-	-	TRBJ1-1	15	CATSRDPVMNTEAFF	TGTGCCACCAGCAGAGATCCAGTTATGAACACTGAAGCTTTCTTT
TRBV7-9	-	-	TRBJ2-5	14	CASSLGYREETQYF	TGTGCCAGCAGCTTAGGATACAGGGAAGAGACCCAGTACTTC
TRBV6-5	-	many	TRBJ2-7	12	CATSRTSHEQYF	TGTGCCACAAGCAGAACCAGCCACGAGCAGTACTTC
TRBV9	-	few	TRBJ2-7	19	CASSVFKGPSISGLIEQYF	TGTGCCAGCAGCGTATTCAAGGGGCCCTCGATTAGCGGATTGATCGAGCAGTACTTC
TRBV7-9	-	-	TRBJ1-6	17	CASSETVAREQNSPLHF	TGTGCCAGCAGCGAAACGGTGGCCAGGGAACAGAATTCACCCCTCCACTTT
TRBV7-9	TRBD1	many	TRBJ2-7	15	CASSAPGQALREQYF	TGTGCCAGCAGCGCCCCGGGACAGGCTCTCAGGGAGCAGTACTTC
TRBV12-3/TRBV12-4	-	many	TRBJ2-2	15	CASSFLQLRHGELFF	TGTGCCAGCAGTTTCCTCCAACTCAGACACGGGGAGCTGTTTTTT
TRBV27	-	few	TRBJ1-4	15	CASSSRQDSNEKLFF	TGTGCCAGCAGTTCCCGACAGGACTCCAATGAAAAACTGTTTTTT
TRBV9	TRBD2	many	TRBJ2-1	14	CASSPGGLANEQFF	TGTGCCAGCAGCCCCGGCGGACTAGCCAATGAGCAGTTCTTC
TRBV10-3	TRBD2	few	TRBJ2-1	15	CAISESSGRDLEQFF	TGTGCCATCAGTGAGTCGTCGGGGAGGGATCTTGAGCAGTTCTTC
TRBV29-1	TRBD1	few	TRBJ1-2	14	CSVGGTGSSYGYTF	TGCAGCGTTGGTGGGACAGGGAGTTCCTATGGCTACACCTTC
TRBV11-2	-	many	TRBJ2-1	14	CASSLDGYYNEQFF	TGTGCCAGCAGCTTGGACGGGTACTACAATGAGCAGTTCTTC
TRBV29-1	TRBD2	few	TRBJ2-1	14	CSVEAPGLDGEQFF	TGCAGCGTTGAAGCTCCTGGACTAGACGGTGAGCAGTTCTTC
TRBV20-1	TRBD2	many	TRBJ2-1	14	CSASLAGGAGEQFF	TGCAGTGCCTCCCTAGCGGGAGGTGCCGGTGAGCAGTTCTTC
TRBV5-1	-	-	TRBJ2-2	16	CASSPDRNSNTGELFF	TGCGCCAGCAGCCCGGACAGAAACTCGAACACCGGGGAGCTGTTTTTT
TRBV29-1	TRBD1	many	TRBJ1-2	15	CSVETGFGGVWSYTF	TGCAGCGTGGAGACAGGGTTTGGGGGCGTCTGGAGCTACACCTTC